The rows below give T cell receptor beta chains drawn from one sample of a study of tumor-infiltrating lymphocytes in localized non-small cell lung cancer. Only in-frame clones appear in the TCRdb table, and some are missing; sequencing was by immunoSEQ multiplex PCR. The sample records 5,500 to 8,000 clones, about 70% being singletons. Sequenced sample: uninvolved lung tissue not adjacent to the tumor. Receptor source: a human donor with non-small cell lung cancer. The CDR3 runs from the conserved cysteine through the conserved F or W. D genes are given only for firm matches. Clone size is not always given. Where it is, it says once, few, many or a class for expanded clones.

V gene,J gene,D gene,clone size,CDR3 protein,CDR3 DNA
TRBV4-1,TRBJ1-5,NA,NA,CASSQDRTGNNSNQPQHF,TGCGCCAGCAGCCAAGATCGTACGGGGAACAATAGCAATCAGCCCCAGCATTTT
TRBV6-5,TRBJ2-4,NA,once,CASRRGWGSGIQYF,TGTGCCAGCAGACGGGGGTGGGGAAGCGGCATTCAGTACTTC
TRBV27,TRBJ2-5,NA,NA,CASSWSFRGETQYF,TGTGCCAGCAGCTGGTCCTTTCGGGGAGAGACCCAGTACTTC
TRBV30,TRBJ2-5,TRBD2,NA,CAWSVGLAGVQETQYF,TGTGCCTGGAGTGTAGGTTTAGCGGGGGTCCAAGAGACCCAGTACTTC
TRBV29-1,TRBJ2-7,TRBD1,NA,CSVLGQGGYYEQYF,TGCAGCGTCCTGGGACAGGGCGGCTACTACGAGCAGTACTTC
TRBV28,TRBJ2-7,TRBD1,NA,CASSLWASTGGKQYF,TGTGCCAGCAGTTTATGGGCGTCGACAGGGGGCAAGCAGTACTTC
TRBV19,TRBJ2-2,NA,NA,CASSDVSFTGELFF,TGTGCCAGTAGTGATGTGAGTTTCACCGGGGAGCTGTTTTTT
TRBV5-1,TRBJ2-1,TRBD1,few,CASSLARTGDLGNEQFF,TGCGCCAGCAGCTTGGCCCGGACAGGGGATTTGGGTAATGAGCAGTTCTTC
TRBV6-1,TRBJ1-4,NA,NA,CASKKTATNEKLFF,TGTGCCAGCAAGAAGACAGCAACTAATGAAAAACTGTTTTTT
TRBV11-2,TRBJ1-6,NA,few,CASSSQRTYSPLHF,TGTGCCAGCAGCTCTCAACGGACGTATTCACCCCTCCACTTT
TRBV6-4,TRBJ1-6,NA,NA,CASSDRDNSPLHF,TGTGCCAGCAGTGACAGGGATAATTCACCCCTCCACTTT
TRBV2,TRBJ2-3,NA,NA,CASSEKGWTDTQYF,TGTGCCAGCAGTGAGAAGGGGTGGACAGATACGCAGTATTTT
TRBV19,TRBJ1-1,NA,few,CASSFRGAGEAFF,TGTGCCAGTAGTTTCAGGGGAGCGGGTGAAGCTTTCTTT
TRBV19,TRBJ1-1,NA,NA,CASRRGGPTTEAFF,TGTGCCAGTAGAAGGGGGGGCCCCACCACTGAAGCTTTCTTT
TRBV30,TRBJ2-1,NA,few,CAVPGSSSYNEQFF,TGTGCCGTCCCAGGGAGCAGCTCCTACAATGAGCAGTTCTTC
TRBV2,TRBJ1-5,TRBD1,NA,CASSKDRPAMQPQHF,TGTGCCAGCAGTAAGGACAGGCCGGCTATGCAGCCCCAGCATTTT
TRBV7-9,TRBJ2-1,NA,NA,CASAVGDNSYNEQFF,TGTGCCAGCGCCGTAGGGGACAACTCCTACAATGAGCAGTTCTTC
TRBV7-2,TRBJ2-3,TRBD2,NA,CASSIASSGSTDTQYF,TGTGCCAGCAGCATCGCATCTAGCGGGAGCACAGATACGCAGTATTTT
TRBV28,TRBJ2-7,NA,few,CASSTEHLYEQYF,TGTGCCAGCAGTACCGAACACCTCTACGAGCAGTACTTC
TRBV19,TRBJ2-7,NA,medium-sized,CASGGTGVHEQYF,TGTGCAAGCGGGGGGACAGGGGTACACGAGCAGTACTTC
TRBV9,TRBJ1-5,TRBD1,NA,CASSEGTGEQPQHF,TGTGCCAGCAGCGAGGGGACAGGGGAACAGCCCCAGCATTTT
TRBV7-4,TRBJ1-6,NA,NA,CASSATGGQGSPLHF,TGTGCCAGCAGCGCTACTGGCGGACAAGGGTCACCCCTCCACTTT
TRBV5-1,TRBJ1-6,NA,once,CASSFAGVRNNSPLHF,TGCGCCAGCAGCTTCGCAGGGGTCAGAAATAATTCACCCCTCCACTTT
TRBV5-4,TRBJ2-1,TRBD2,NA,CASSLAGGRYNEQFF,TGTGCCAGCAGCTTAGCGGGGGGAAGATACAATGAGCAGTTCTTC
TRBV9,TRBJ2-3,TRBD1,few,CASSASFQQGADTQYF,TGTGCCAGCAGCGCCTCGTTCCAACAGGGGGCGGATACGCAGTATTTT
TRBV5-1,TRBJ1-1,NA,NA,CASRQDVNTEAFF,TGCGCCAGCAGACAGGACGTGAACACTGAAGCTTTCTTT
TRBV5-1,TRBJ1-2,TRBD1,NA,CASSLEQGAQGYTF,TGCGCCAGCAGCTTGGAGCAGGGGGCGCAGGGCTACACCTTC
TRBV2,TRBJ2-2,NA,NA,CASSERTKRELFF,TGTGCCAGCAGTGAAAGGACTAAACGGGAGCTGTTTTTT
TRBV2,TRBJ1-6,TRBD1,few,CASTTGVRYNSPLHF,TGTGCCAGCACCACAGGGGTCCGCTATAATTCACCCCTCCACTTT
TRBV10-3,TRBJ2-7,NA,NA,CAISDDLPYEQYF,TGTGCCATCAGTGATGACCTCCCCTACGAGCAGTACTTC
TRBV4-2,TRBJ2-1,NA,few,CASSQDLENEQFF,TGTGCCAGCAGCCAAGATTTGGAGAATGAGCAGTTCTTC
TRBV4-3,TRBJ2-7,NA,NA,CASSRLGGGGEQYF,TGCGCCAGCAGCCGGCTCGGAGGGGGAGGCGAGCAGTACTTC
TRBV7-2,TRBJ1-5,NA,NA,CASGSGGDFQPQHF,TGTGCCAGCGGTTCCGGGGGGGATTTTCAGCCCCAGCATTTT
TRBV5-4,TRBJ1-1,TRBD1,once,CASSSDRVYTEAFF,TGTGCCAGCAGCTCAGACAGGGTCTACACTGAAGCTTTCTTT
TRBV7-2,TRBJ1-6,NA,NA,CASSLGGATNSPLHF,TGTGCCAGCAGCTTAGGGGGCGCGACTAATTCACCCCTCCACTTT
TRBV7-8,TRBJ2-1,NA,NA,CASSFGTPSYNEQFF,TGTGCCAGCAGCTTCGGGACACCCTCCTACAATGAGCAGTTCTTC
TRBV28,TRBJ1-2,NA,NA,CASSLPPKPGPNDYGYTF,TGTGCCAGCAGTTTGCCCCCAAAGCCGGGACCGAATGACTATGGCTACACCTTC
TRBV7-3,TRBJ2-3,TRBD2,NA,CASSFSGASTDTQYF,TGTGCCAGCAGCTTTAGCGGGGCTAGCACAGATACGCAGTATTTT
TRBV14,TRBJ2-5,TRBD2,NA,CASSQVSRGLAGFQETQYF,TGTGCCAGCAGCCAAGTTTCCCGAGGACTAGCGGGGTTTCAAGAGACCCAGTACTTC
TRBV18,TRBJ2-3,TRBD2,NA,CASSHGTSGGAADTQYF,TGTGCCAGCTCACATGGTACTAGCGGGGGGGCCGCAGATACGCAGTATTTT
TRBV11-2,TRBJ2-1,NA,medium-sized,CASSPTHGEQFF,TGTGCCAGCAGCCCAACGCATGGGGAGCAGTTCTTC
TRBV6-5,TRBJ1-2,NA,NA,CASKPLLGPGYGYTF,TGTGCCAGCAAGCCACTCCTGGGGCCGGGCTATGGCTACACCTTC
TRBV10-2,TRBJ2-5,TRBD1,NA,CASSDLRGRETQYF,TGCGCCAGCAGTGACTTGAGGGGGCGGGAGACCCAGTACTTC
TRBV9,TRBJ2-1,NA,NA,CASSVVGGAHNEQFF,TGTGCCAGCAGCGTAGTCGGCGGGGCACACAATGAGCAGTTCTTC
TRBV7-9,TRBJ1-2,NA,NA,CASSLAQVWTDFNYGYTF,TGTGCCAGCAGCTTAGCGCAGGTTTGGACAGACTTTAACTATGGCTACACCTTC
TRBV7-2,TRBJ2-7,NA,NA,CASSLTRDEQYF,TGTGCCAGCAGCTTAACTAGAGACGAGCAGTACTTC
TRBV19,TRBJ2-2,TRBD1,NA,CASSPGQVNTGELFF,TGTGCCAGTAGTCCCGGACAGGTTAACACCGGGGAGCTGTTTTTT
TRBV28,TRBJ1-1,NA,NA,CASTTPPDRGPEAFF,TGTGCCAGCACCACCCCTCCGGACAGAGGCCCTGAAGCTTTCTTT
TRBV5-1,TRBJ2-3,NA,NA,CASSFDLRPLDTQYF,TGCGCCAGCAGTTTTGACTTAAGGCCCTTAGATACGCAGTATTTT
TRBV2,TRBJ1-2,NA,NA,CASSEGGARSYTF,TGTGCCAGCAGTGAAGGGGGGGCGCGAAGCTACACCTTC
TRBV6-1,TRBJ1-4,TRBD1,NA,CASSARDRGYTTNEKLFF,TGTGCCAGCAGTGCCCGGGACAGGGGCTACACAACTAATGAAAAACTGTTTTTT
TRBV12-5,TRBJ2-7,TRBD1,medium-sized,CASGTTGASYEQYF,TGTGCTAGTGGTACGACAGGGGCCTCCTACGAGCAGTACTTC